This T cell receptor (beta chain) was recorded in a study of T cell responses to AZD1222 COVID-19 vaccine. Overall study context: Second-dose schedules of about 4 or about 12 weeks were combined.

Profiling relied on immunoSEQ multiplex PCR, and the TCRdb table lists in-frame clones only, not all of them. This table has about 150,000 clones, 90% appearing once. As for this clone: Its specificity is not known.

Study-wide findings and caveats: Sampled repertoires all dated from after the peak T cell response. Spike-specific TCR breadth and depth went up after people got two AZD1222 doses. White British donors predominated, females outnumbered males, and clonal diversity was possibly underestimated.

The CDR3 has 14 amino acids. V was cut by 2 bases and J by 4 bases, with 11 bases left in between. CDR1 is MNHEY and CDR2 is SVGEGT in the germline V gene. The chain uses TRBV6-2 or TRBV6-3 and TRBJ1-1, with D perhaps matching TRBD1 (5 bases). This sample comprised peripheral blood, obtained on day 0 of AZD1222 vaccination. The origin of this receptor is an adult in good health. DNA for the CDR3: TGTGCCAGCAGTTACCAGGGTTGTTTCACTGAAGCTTTCTTT. Encoded protein: CASSYQGCFTEAFF.